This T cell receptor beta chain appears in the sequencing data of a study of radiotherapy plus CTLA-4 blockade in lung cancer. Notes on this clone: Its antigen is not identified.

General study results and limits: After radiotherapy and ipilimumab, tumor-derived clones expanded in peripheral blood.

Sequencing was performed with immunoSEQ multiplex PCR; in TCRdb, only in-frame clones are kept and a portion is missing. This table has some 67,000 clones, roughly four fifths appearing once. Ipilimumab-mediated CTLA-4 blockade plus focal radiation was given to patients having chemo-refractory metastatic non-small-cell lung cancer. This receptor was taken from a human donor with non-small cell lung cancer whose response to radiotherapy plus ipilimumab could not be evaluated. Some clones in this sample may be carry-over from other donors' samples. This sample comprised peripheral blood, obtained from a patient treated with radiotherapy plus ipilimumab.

This chain's CDR3 is CASSMGLGESNEQFF. CDR3 coding DNA: TGTGCCAGCAGCATGGGACTAGGGGAAAGTAATGAGCAGTTCTTC. The gene calls are TRBV9 and TRBJ2-1; 8 nucleotides align to TRBD2. Unmatched junction bases numbered 10, after V lost 4 bases and J lost 7 bases. The CDR3 contains 15 residues. Germline lookup yields CDR1 SGDLS and CDR2 YYNGEE.